The source of this T cell receptor beta chain is a study of blood T cell repertoires in COVID-19. Study-level background: Acute-phase and convalescent COVID-19 samples originated in the United States, Italy and Spain. PBMCs, B-cell-depleted T cells, or T cells were the source of the cDNA or gDNA that made up the material.

As processed by the authors: Amplification of reference gene primers provided the estimated nucleated cell counts. The method was immunoSEQ multiplex PCR; TCRdb's version includes in-frame clones alone and lacks a portion of them. From that table come the V and J calls and clone size; the DNA was used to work out D and trimming. The sample carries some 100,000 clones, around nine tenths recorded once. Trimming cost V 0 bases and J 3 bases; bases outside gene matches: 2. CDR3 length equals 15 residues. Per germline, CDR1 SGHTA and CDR2 FQGNSA. This receptor was identified in a man aged 45 to 65 with acute or convalescent COVID-19. The chain uses TRBV7-2 and TRBJ2-7, with 10 bases matching TRBD2. The sequenced material came from peripheral blood. The DNA of the CDR3 is TGTGCCAGCAGCTTAGCGGCTAGCGGGAGCTACGAGCAGTACTTC. This gives the protein CASSLAASGSYEQYF.